This TCR beta chain was sequenced during a study of T cell repertoires in cytomegalovirus infection. Overall study findings and caveats: Adding up the frequency of public TCR beta families identified people who carried CMV plus the relevant HLA.

TCRdb processed the reads anew with MiXCR; each CDR3 protein has one entry. Here the sample spans approximately 390,000 distinct CDR3 sequences, about 32% being singletons. The V gene's germline CDR1 is SEHNR and CDR2 FQNEAQ (reference sequence). There are 13 residues in the CDR3. The V and J ends lost 3 bases and 8 bases respectively, with 13 bases between them. With respect to this clonotype: No antigen is known for it.

Here the sequenced sample was cultured PBMCs, taken from culture after CMV antigen stimulation. The TCR was taken from a human donor in good health (CMV status not recorded). Some clones in this sample may be carry-over from other donors' samples. The chain employs TRBV7-9 and TRBJ1-2; D unresolved. The CDR3 region has the DNA TGTGCCAGCAGCTTTGGGTGGTTCGAGGGCTACACCTTC. Its translation: CASSFGWFEGYTF.